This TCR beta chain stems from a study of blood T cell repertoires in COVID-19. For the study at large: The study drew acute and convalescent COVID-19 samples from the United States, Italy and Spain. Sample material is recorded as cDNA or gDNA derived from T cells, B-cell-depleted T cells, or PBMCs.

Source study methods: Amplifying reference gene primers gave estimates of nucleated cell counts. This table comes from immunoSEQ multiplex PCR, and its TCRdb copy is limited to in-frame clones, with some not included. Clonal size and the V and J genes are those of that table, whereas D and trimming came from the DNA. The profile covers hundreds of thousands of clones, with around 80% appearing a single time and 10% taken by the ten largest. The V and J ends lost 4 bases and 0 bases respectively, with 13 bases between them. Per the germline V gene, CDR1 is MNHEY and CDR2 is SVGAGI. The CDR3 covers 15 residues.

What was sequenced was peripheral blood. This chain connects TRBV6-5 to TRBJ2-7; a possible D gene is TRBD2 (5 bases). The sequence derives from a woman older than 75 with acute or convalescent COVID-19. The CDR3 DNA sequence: TGTGCCAGCAGTTCGCCGGGGTCCAGCTCCTACGAGCAGTACTTC. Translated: CASSSPGSSSYEQYF.